This TCR beta chain was sequenced in a study of T cells in Graves' hyperthyroidism and ophthalmopathy. Notes on the study in general: Most thyroid clonotypes that were expanded above 0.001 also turned up in blood.

Researchers took RNA transcripts and amplified the TCR beta CDR3 regions from them. Researchers ran a first-round RT-PCR on the TCR CDR3 using the HTBI primer set. TCRdb passed the multiplex PCR reads through MiXCR, listing each CDR3 protein once. The top ten hold less than 15% of the sample, which has about 400,000 distinct CDR3 sequences, approximately 15% seen once. PBMCs stemmed from around 9.3 ml fresh peripheral blood. CDR3 size: 16 residues. Germline V gives CDR1 MNHEY, CDR2 SMNVEV (reference sequence). As concerns this clonotype: As yet, its antigen is unknown. Being one base from a much bigger clone, this may be a read error.

The chain links TRBV27 to TRBJ2-1; TRBD2 agrees at 12 bases. The J call may be wrong; the DNA end is better matched by TRBJ2-7. What was sequenced was blood. This clonotype was sampled from a man between 18 and 29 years old with Graves' ophthalmopathy. The CDR3 loop is CAGSPRTSGTYNEQYF. CDR3 bases: TGTGCCGGCAGTCCGAGGACTAGCGGGACCTACAATGAGCAGTACTTC.